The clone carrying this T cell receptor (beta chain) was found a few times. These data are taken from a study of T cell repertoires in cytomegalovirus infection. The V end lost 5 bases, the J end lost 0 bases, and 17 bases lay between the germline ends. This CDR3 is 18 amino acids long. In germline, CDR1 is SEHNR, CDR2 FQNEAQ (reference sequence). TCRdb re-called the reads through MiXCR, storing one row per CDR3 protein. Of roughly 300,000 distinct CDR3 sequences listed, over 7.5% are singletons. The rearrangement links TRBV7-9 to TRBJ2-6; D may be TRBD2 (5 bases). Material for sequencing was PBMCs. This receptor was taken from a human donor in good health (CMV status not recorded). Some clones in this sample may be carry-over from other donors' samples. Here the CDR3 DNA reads TGTGCCAGCAGCCTACCTGGAGGCTCTGGCTCTGGGGCCAACGTCCTGACTTTC. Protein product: CASSLPGGSGSGANVLTF.